Described below is a single TCR beta chain sequence and its context. The antigen is unknown. The PCR made use of 60 Vbeta and 13 Jbeta primers. Authors' methods: In a later analysis, the count reached some 75 million unique TCR beta chains, with roughly 9.9 million shared. Generated by immunoSEQ multiplex PCR, the TCRdb table keeps only in-frame clones and is missing some. The V and J calls and the clone size are those of that table, but D and trimming were determined from the DNA. The data hold about 110,000 clones, with under 80% observed a single time. CDR3 length: 15 residues. Germline-derived CDR1 and CDR2 are SGHTA and FQGNSA. V lost 6 bases to trimming and J lost 7 bases; unmatched junction nucleotides: 11. The data stem from a study of cytomegalovirus exposure and HLA in healthy donors. Study information: A data release that came early held about 89 million unique TCRs from HLA-typed donors. Findings and caveats of the study: Most of the TCR beta V segments (in an earlier analysis) were productive either about 87% or about 30% of the time. Analysis performed later found more than 15,000 TCR beta sequences associated with HLA alleles at 0.05 false discovery rate.

The specimen sequenced was PBMCs. The TCR comes from a woman in her thirties or forties in good health and CMV-seropositive. The rearrangement links TRBV7-2 to TRBJ2-5, with TRBD2 matching 10 bases. This chain's CDR3 is CASRQTSGVKGTQYF. The CDR3 DNA sequence: TGTGCCAGCAGGCAAACTAGCGGGGTAAAAGGGACCCAGTACTTC.